The entry below gives a single TCR beta chain sequence along with its context. Sequencing used immunoSEQ multiplex PCR; TCRdb keeps in-frame clones, though not all of them. Found here are under 300,000 clones, just over 85% of them singletons; the top ten hold around 3%. The data originate from a study of blood T cell repertoires in COVID-19. In the study overall: Donors in the United States, Italy and Spain gave samples during acute or convalescent COVID-19.

This CDR3 region has 14 residues. After removal of 5 bases from V and 6 bases from J, the junction contained 6 bases not matched to a gene. In germline, CDR1 is SNHLY, CDR2 FYNNEI. The sample comprised peripheral blood. This chain links TRBV2 with TRBJ2-7; TRBD2 matches 11 bases. This receptor was taken from a woman in her 30s with active or convalescent COVID-19. CDR3 in amino acids: CASSSTSGGSEQYF. The CDR3 DNA sequence: TGTGCCAGCAGTTCTACTAGCGGGGGTTCCGAGCAGTACTTC.